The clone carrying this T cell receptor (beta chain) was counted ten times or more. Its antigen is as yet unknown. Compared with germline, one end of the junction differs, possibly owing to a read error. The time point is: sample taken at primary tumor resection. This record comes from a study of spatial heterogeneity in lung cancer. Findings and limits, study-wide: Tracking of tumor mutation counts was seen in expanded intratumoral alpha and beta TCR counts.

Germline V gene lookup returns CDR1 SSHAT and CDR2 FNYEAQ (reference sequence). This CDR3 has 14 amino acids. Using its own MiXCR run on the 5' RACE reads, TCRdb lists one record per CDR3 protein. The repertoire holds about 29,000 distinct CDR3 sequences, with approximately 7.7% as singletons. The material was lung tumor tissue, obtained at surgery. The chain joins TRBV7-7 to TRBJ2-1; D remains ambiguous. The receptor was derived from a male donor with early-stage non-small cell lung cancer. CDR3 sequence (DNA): TGTGCTAGCAGCTTAGTTTCCGGGTCCGATGAGCAGTTCTTC. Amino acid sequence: CASSLVSGSDEQFF.